The 3 T cell receptor beta chains below all came from one sample that was sequenced in a study of T cell responses to AZD1222 COVID-19 vaccine (dated by TCRdb to the early 2020s). The time point tag for this specimen amounts to: baseline before first vaccination. Receptor libraries were prepared by the immunoSEQ multiplex PCR assay. This is the immuneACCESS table as TCRdb keeps it, with only in-frame sequences that have V and J called. A part of the clones is gone; compared with another copy, unresolved V genes explain less than half, and the rest is unexplained. The sample table contains around 99,000 clones; only one count was recorded for more than 80% of them. Jointly, the top ten make up more than 9.5% of the sample. This sample comprised peripheral blood, obtained on day 0 of AZD1222 vaccination. These receptors all stem from an adult in good health.

This sequence joins TRBV7-3 and TRBJ2-2; tentative D call: TRBD2 (6 bases). This CDR3 is 15 amino acids long. V lost 1 base, J lost 6 bases, and 12 bases lay in between. In germline, CDR1 is SGHTA, CDR2 FQGTGA. The CDR3 loop is CASSLSSGRAGELFF. The CDR3 DNA is TGTGCCAGCAGCTTAAGTTCCGGGAGAGCCGGGGAGCTGTTTTTT.

The chain has TRBV4-2 and TRBJ1-1, with D unresolved. Germline V CDR1 and CDR2: LGHNA, YNFKEQ. The V end lost 0 bases, the J end lost 6 bases, and 14 bases lay between the germline ends. The CDR3 sequence is 15 residues long. The CDR3 coding sequence is TGTGCCAGCAGCCAAGAGTCCCTTGATCGGGCTGAAGCTTTCTTT. Translating gives CASSQESLDRAEAFF.

The V and J genes are TRBV4-2 and TRBJ1-4, with 7 bases fitting TRBD1. Unmatched junction bases numbered 2, after V lost 1 base and J lost 3 bases. The CDR3 is 15 amino acids. Germline loops: CDR1 LGHNA, CDR2 YNFKEQ. Here the CDR3 reads CASSQVDRANEKLFF. In DNA, the CDR3 is TGTGCCAGCAGCCAAGTCGACAGGGCTAATGAAAAACTGTTTTTT.